The next 5 T cell receptor beta chains were all read from a single sample in a study of shared clonotypes between healthy human individuals. TCRdb keeps only in-frame clones here, not all; method: immunoSEQ multiplex PCR. The sample contains around 2,000,000 clones, about 94% of which appear only once. Only CD45RO-negative cells positively selected for CCR7 counted as naive CD8 cells, so terminally differentiated effector memory CD45RA+ cells were excluded. Material: naive CD8+ T cells sorted from blood. The receptor source for this set is a man aged 18 to 29 in good health.

CDR3 DNA: TGTGCCAGCAGCCCGGGGGACAGGGGTAAAGATACGCAGTATTTT. Its translation: CASSPGDRGKDTQYF. V is TRBV5-5 and J is TRBJ2-3, with 10 positions matching TRBD1. V shed 4 bases, J shed 5 bases, and the junction held 7 bases outside the gene matches. The CDR3 is made up of 15 amino acids. CDR1 and CDR2 from the germline V gene are SGHKS and YYEKEE (reference sequence).

This chain's CDR3 is CASSLGPRQVAYEQYF. DNA of the CDR3: TGTGCCAGCAGCTTAGGACCCAGACAGGTCGCCTACGAGCAGTACTTC. This chain connects TRBV7-9 to TRBJ2-7, with TRBD1 as a possible D gene (6 bases). Deletions cut 1 base from V and 2 bases from J, with 15 bases between. This CDR3 contains 16 residues. Germline lookup yields CDR1 SEHNR and CDR2 FQNEAQ (reference sequence). Looking up the rest from reference TRBV7-9 and TRBJ2-7 gives the full variable domain: DTGVSQNPRHKITKRGQNVTFRCDPISEHNRLYWYRQTLGQGPEFLTYFQNEAQLEKSRLLSDRFSAERPKGSFSTLEIQRTEQGDSAMYLCASSLGPRQVAYEQYFGPGTRLTVT.

The chain joins TRBV6-5 to TRBJ1-2, with D possibly being TRBD1 (6 bases). V lost 4 bases, J lost 8 bases, and 14 bases lay in between. This CDR3 comprises 13 residues. Looked up from germline, CDR1 is MNHEY and CDR2 is SVGAGI. CDR3 in DNA: TGTGCCAGCAGTTTGCCAGGGGCCCTCGGCTACACCTTC. It encodes CASSLPGALGYTF.

This CDR3 is CASSLGLAANEQFF. DNA for the CDR3: TGTGCCAGCAGCTTGGGACTAGCGGCAAATGAGCAGTTCTTC. This sequence joins TRBV5-6 and TRBJ2-1, with 9 bases fitting TRBD2. The CDR3 is 14 amino acids. J lost 7 bases, V lost 0 bases, and 2 bases had no gene match. Germline V gene lookup returns CDR1 SGHDT and CDR2 YYEEEE.

This clone appeared a single time. The V call is TRBV28, the J call TRBJ1-1; D not resolved. Germline assignment: CDR1 MDHEN and CDR2 SYDVKM. The CDR3 has 15 residues. Trimming removed 6 bases from V and 1 base from J, with 15 bases in between. As DNA, the CDR3 is TGTGCCAGCAGCATTACCGGCCTCGGGAACACTGAAGCTTTCTTT. It yields the protein CASSITGLGNTEAFF.